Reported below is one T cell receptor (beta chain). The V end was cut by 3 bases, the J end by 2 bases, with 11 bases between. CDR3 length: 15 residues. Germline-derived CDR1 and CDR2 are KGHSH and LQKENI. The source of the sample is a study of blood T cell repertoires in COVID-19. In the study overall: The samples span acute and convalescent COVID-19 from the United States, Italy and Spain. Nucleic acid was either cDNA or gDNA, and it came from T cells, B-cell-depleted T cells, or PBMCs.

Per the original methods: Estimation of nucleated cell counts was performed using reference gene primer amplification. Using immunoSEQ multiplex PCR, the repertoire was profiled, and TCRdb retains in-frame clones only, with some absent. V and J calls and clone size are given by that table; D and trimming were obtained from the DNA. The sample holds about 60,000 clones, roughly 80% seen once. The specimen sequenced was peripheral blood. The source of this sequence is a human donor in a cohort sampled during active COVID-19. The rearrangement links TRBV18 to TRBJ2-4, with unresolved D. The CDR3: CASSPSDKTKNIQYF. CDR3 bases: TGTGCCAGCTCACCCTCCGACAAGACCAAAAACATTCAGTACTTC.